This is a list of T cell receptor beta chains from one sample in a study of CD8+CD57+ T cells in acquired aplastic anemia. TCRdb used MiXCR to reprocess the reads, holding one entry per CDR3 protein. The sample lists around 200,000 distinct CDR3 sequences, roughly half occurring once. The specimen sequenced was sorted CD4+, CD8+, or CD8+CD57+ T cells (not recorded which) from PBMCs. The receptor source for this set is a human donor in good health, serving as a control. The CDR3 runs from the conserved cysteine through the conserved F or W. The order of the fields is V gene, clone size, D gene, J gene, CDR3 protein, CDR3 DNA. The D gene is left open where the match is weak. Expanded clones are given a class, and other clones once, few, many or no size at all.

TRBV3-1	few	TRBD1	TRBJ2-4	CASSAGGRDSQNIQYF	TGTGCCAGCAGCGCAGGGGGCCGGGACAGCCAAAACATTCAGTACTTC
TRBV7-2	many	.	TRBJ2-3	CASSLVTGADTQYF	TGTGCCAGCAGCCTAGTAACGGGGGCTGATACGCAGTATTTT
TRBV28	many	TRBD1	TRBJ1-1	CATMTGGGTEAFF	TGTGCCACCATGACAGGGGGCGGCACTGAAGCTTTCTTT
TRBV2	.	TRBD1	TRBJ1-2	CASSVRGQGAGGYTF	TGTGCCAGCAGTGTCAGGGGACAGGGGGCTGGTGGCTACACCTTC
TRBV7-2	.	.	TRBJ2-7	CASSAALGQAYEQYF	TGTGCCAGCAGCGCGGCCCTGGGACAAGCCTACGAGCAGTACTTC
TRBV5-1	.	.	TRBJ1-3	CASSLFAGNTIYF	TGCGCCAGCAGCCTTTTTGCTGGAAACACCATATATTTT
TRBV19	many	.	TRBJ1-4	CASSIQGKEKLFF	TGTGCCAGTAGTATCCAGGGGAAGGAAAAACTGTTTTTT
TRBV4-2	many	.	TRBJ2-1	CASSHPPGLTNEQFF	TGTGCCAGCAGCCATCCACCGGGACTGACAAATGAGCAGTTCTTC
TRBV12-3/TRBV12-4	.	.	TRBJ1-3	CASNFWTAGNTIYF	TGTGCCAGCAACTTCTGGACTGCTGGAAACACCATATATTTT
TRBV30	.	.	TRBJ2-1	CAWRSGGSSYNEQFF	TGTGCCTGGAGGTCGGGGGGCAGCTCCTACAATGAGCAGTTCTTC
TRBV9	.	.	TRBJ1-6	CASSPPGAGGSPLHF	TGTGCCAGCAGCCCTCCAGGGGCTGGGGGGTCACCCCTCCACTTT
TRBV5-6	many	.	TRBJ1-1	CASSLGMNTEAFF	TGTGCCAGCAGCTTGGGGATGAACACTGAAGCTTTCTTT
TRBV28	many	.	TRBJ1-4	CASSGGGGEKLFF	TGTGCCAGCAGCGGGGGAGGGGGTGAAAAACTGTTTTTT
TRBV24-1	once	.	TRBJ2-7	CATSDAESYEQYF	TGTGCCACCAGTGATGCGGAGAGCTACGAGCAGTACTTC
TRBV2	.	.	TRBJ2-5	CATSDFGVSRQREETQYF	TGTGCCACCAGTGATTTTGGGGTGAGTCGGCAGAGGGAAGAGACCCAGTACTTC
TRBV18	few	TRBD1	TRBJ2-1	CASSPRGTGGSEQFF	TGTGCCAGCTCACCCCGAGGGACAGGGGGCAGTGAGCAGTTCTTC
TRBV20-1	many	.	TRBJ2-7	CSALLQGYEQYF	TGCAGTGCCCTACTACAGGGTTACGAGCAGTACTTC
TRBV30	many	.	TRBJ2-5	CAWSVGFGETQYF	TGTGCCTGGAGTGTTGGGTTTGGAGAGACCCAGTACTTC
TRBV9	.	.	TRBJ1-1	CASSGEGLLGGTEAFF	TGTGCCAGCAGCGGGGAGGGGCTTTTGGGGGGAACTGAAGCTTTCTTT
TRBV29-1	.	.	TRBJ1-1	CSVEGQAPEAFF	TGCAGCGTTGAAGGCCAGGCCCCTGAAGCTTTCTTT
TRBV7-9	.	.	TRBJ2-7	CASSLGRGSIPGREQYF	TGTGCCAGCAGCTTAGGCAGGGGATCGATCCCGGGACGCGAGCAGTACTTC
TRBV6-2/TRBV6-3	many	TRBD2	TRBJ2-5	CAIRTSGWETQYF	TGTGCCATCAGGACTAGCGGGTGGGAGACCCAGTACTTC
TRBV19	many	.	TRBJ2-5	CASSNPAVQETQYF	TGTGCCAGTAGCAATCCGGCCGTACAAGAGACCCAGTACTTC
TRBV7-9	.	.	TRBJ1-1	CASSPFNGKGQNTEAFF	TGTGCCAGCAGCCCCTTCAACGGCAAGGGGCAAAACACTGAAGCTTTCTTT
TRBV3-1	many	.	TRBJ2-7	CASSHSAGQYEQYF	TGTGCCAGCAGCCACTCGGCCGGACAGTACGAGCAGTACTTC
TRBV10-2	few	TRBD1	TRBJ2-5	CASNAGTGKETQYF	TGCGCCAGCAACGCCGGGACAGGGAAGGAGACCCAGTACTTC
TRBV12-3/TRBV12-4	many	TRBD1	TRBJ2-5	CASSNRDRGETQYF	TGTGCCAGCAGCAACCGGGACAGGGGCGAGACCCAGTACTTC
TRBV28	few	.	TRBJ1-1	CASSRLRGGQRNTEAFF	TGTGCCAGCAGTAGATTAAGGGGGGGGCAGAGGAACACTGAAGCTTTCTTT
TRBV10-3	many	TRBD2	TRBJ2-1	CAISLAGGLSYNEQFF	TGTGCCATCAGTCTAGCGGGGGGGCTCTCCTACAATGAGCAGTTCTTC
TRBV24-1	.	TRBD1	TRBJ2-5	CATSNRGDRTQYF	TGTGCCACCAGCAACAGGGGGGATAGGACCCAGTACTTC
TRBV5-4	.	TRBD2	TRBJ2-3	CASSGSGLAGGLDTQYF	TGTGCCAGCAGTGGATCGGGACTAGCGGGGGGTTTAGATACGCAGTATTTT
TRBV7-9	.	.	TRBJ1-2	CAGSRLGGYGYTF	TGTGCCGGCAGCCGCCTGGGGGGGTATGGCTACACCTTC
TRBV2	once	.	TRBJ2-3	CASSSSQGSDTQYF	TGTGCCAGCAGCTCTTCACAGGGTTCAGATACGCAGTATTTT
TRBV7-2	.	.	TRBJ1-1	CASSQTPAWGENSNTEAFF	TGTGCCAGCAGTCAAACACCTGCGTGGGGGGAAAATTCGAACACTGAAGCTTTCTTT
TRBV10-3	.	.	TRBJ2-7	CAISDPRERPLPYF	TGTGCCATCAGTGACCCCCGGGAGCGTCCCCTACCCTACTTC
TRBV10-3	.	TRBD1	TRBJ1-1	CAISYDRGTEAFF	TGTGCCATCAGTTACGACAGGGGCACTGAAGCTTTCTTT
TRBV20-1	once	TRBD2	TRBJ2-1	CSAGTSGGANEQFF	TGCAGTGCAGGGACTAGCGGGGGGGCGAATGAGCAGTTCTTC
TRBV2	.	.	TRBJ1-5	CASSVDGYSNQPQHF	TGTGCCAGCAGTGTCGACGGTTATAGCAATCAGCCCCAGCATTTT
TRBV7-9	many	TRBD1	TRBJ2-1	CASSLAGGSLNEQFF	TGTGCCAGCAGCTTAGCAGGGGGCTCTTTGAATGAGCAGTTCTTC
TRBV5-4	.	TRBD1	TRBJ2-3	CASSQGARDTQYF	TGTGCCAGCAGCCAGGGGGCTAGAGATACGCAGTATTTT
TRBV5-1	few	.	TRBJ1-1	CASSLDGRTNTEAFF	TGCGCCAGCAGCTTGGATGGCAGAACGAACACTGAAGCTTTCTTT
TRBV28	.	.	TRBJ2-1	CASSFGGGRNERFF	TGTGCCAGCAGTTTCGGAGGGGGGCGGAATGAGCGGTTCTTC
TRBV5-6	.	TRBD1	TRBJ2-5	CASSSDRGRIGETQYF	TGTGCCAGCAGCTCGGACAGGGGCCGCATTGGAGAGACCCAGTACTTC
TRBV12-3/TRBV12-4	.	TRBD1	TRBJ1-1	CASRVPGQGKTFF	TGTGCCAGCAGGGTACCGGGACAGGGTAAAACTTTCTTT
TRBV9	once	TRBD2	TRBJ2-7	CASSLGGGGGYEQYF	TGCGCCAGCAGCTTGGGGGGGGGGGGGGGCTACGAGCAGTACTTC
TRBV24-1	once	.	TRBJ2-5	CATSDFGPAQASFGETQYF	TGTGCCACCAGTGATTTTGGCCCGGCGCAGGCATCTTTCGGGGAGACCCAGTACTTC
TRBV29-1	many	.	TRBJ2-3	CSVGPDADTQYF	TGCAGCGTTGGTCCAGACGCAGATACGCAGTATTTT
TRBV2	.	TRBD1	TRBJ1-1	CASSRQGAYTEAFF	TGTGCCAGCAGTCGACAGGGGGCGTACACTGAAGCTTTCTTT
TRBV7-2	.	.	TRBJ1-1	CASSWGHQTGEAFF	TGTGCCAGCAGCTGGGGACATCAGACGGGAGAAGCTTTCTTT
TRBV10-2	.	TRBD1	TRBJ1-4	CASSGQTGGNEKLFF	TGCGCCAGCAGCGGTCAGACAGGGGGTAATGAAAAACTGTTTTTT
TRBV7-2	.	.	TRBJ1-5	CASSPQGNPERGQPQHF	TGTGCCAGCTCACCGCAGGGGAACCCGGAAAGGGGTCAGCCCCAGCATTTT